This T cell receptor beta chain was obtained from a study of blood T cell repertoires in COVID-19. Overall study context: From T cells, B-cell-depleted T cells, or PBMCs came the material, which was cDNA or gDNA.

CDR1 is SGHVS and CDR2 is FNYEAQ in the germline V gene. The CDR3 extends over 12 amino acids. The V end was cut by 6 bases, the J end by 5 bases, with 10 bases between. Generated by immunoSEQ multiplex PCR, the TCRdb table keeps only in-frame clones and is missing some. In the table there are approximately 170,000 clones, approximately 85% of which are singletons. This sequence was found in a man in his 60s who had recovered from COVID-19. Input material: peripheral blood. The J gene is TRBJ1-1, the V gene TRBV7-6; D ambiguous. CDR3 in amino acids: CASSMEATEAFF. The CDR3 DNA sequence: TGTGCCAGCAGTATGGAGGCTACTGAAGCTTTCTTT.